A selection of T cell receptor beta chains follows, all from one sample in a study of blood T cell repertoires in COVID-19. Generated by immunoSEQ multiplex PCR, the TCRdb table keeps only in-frame clones and is missing some. The table shows some 280,000 clones, with around 85% occurring only once. The sequenced sample consisted of peripheral blood. The receptors originated from a woman between 45 and 65 years old with active or convalescent COVID-19. The CDR3 runs from the conserved cysteine through the conserved F or W. D genes are given only for firm matches. Not every row has a clone size; where given, it reads once, few, many or a size class.

>TRBD1|TRBJ1-1|TRBV20-1|-
CSASEDRYGEAFF
TGCAGTGCTAGTGAGGACAGGTATGGTGAAGCTTTCTTT
>TRBD1|TRBJ1-4|TRBV3-1/TRBV3-2|-
CASSGTGVNEKLFF
TGTGCCAGCAGCGGGACAGGGGTTAATGAAAAACTGTTTTTT
>-|TRBJ1-2|TRBV27|once
CASSLLQGAHGYTF
TGTGCCAGCAGTTTATTGCAAGGGGCCCATGGCTACACCTTC
>-|TRBJ2-1|TRBV10-3|once
CAISESRGYNEQFF
TGTGCCATCAGTGAATCGCGGGGTTACAATGAGCAGTTCTTC
>-|TRBJ1-1|TRBV5-1|-
CASSLNSWNTEAFF
TGCGCCAGCAGCTTAAACAGCTGGAACACTGAAGCTTTCTTT
>TRBD1|TRBJ2-3|TRBV5-5|-
CASSPNDRVATDTQYF
TGTGCCAGCAGCCCAAACGACAGGGTGGCCACAGATACGCAGTATTTT
>TRBD1|TRBJ2-3|TRBV5-4|once
CASSWTGSTDTQYF
TGTGCCAGCAGCTGGACAGGGAGCACAGATACGCAGTATTTT
>-|TRBJ2-3|TRBV2|-
CASSLASLSTDTQYF
TGTGCCAGCAGTCTAGCTAGCCTTAGCACAGATACGCAGTATTTT
>TRBD1|TRBJ2-7|TRBV7-9|once
CASSHTDRVYEQYF
TGTGCCAGCAGCCACACGGACAGGGTTTACGAGCAGTACTTC
>TRBD2|TRBJ2-2|TRBV6-6|-
CASRVAGDTGELFF
TGTGCCAGCAGGGTAGCGGGAGACACCGGGGAGCTGTTTTTT
>-|TRBJ2-1|TRBV20-1|-
CSARGHFEQFF
TGCAGTGCTAGAGGACATTTTGAGCAGTTCTTC
>-|TRBJ2-7|TRBV4-2|-
CASSQDLGLRLYEQYF
TGTGCCAGCAGCCAAGATTTGGGACTTCGGTTATACGAGCAGTACTTC
>-|TRBJ2-6|TRBV9|-
CASSAVSGANVLTF
TGTGCCAGCAGCGCCGTCTCTGGGGCCAACGTCCTGACTTTC
>-|TRBJ2-1|TRBV5-8|-
CASSLGLTNEQFF
TGTGCCAGCAGCTTGGGACTTACTAATGAGCAGTTCTTC
>-|TRBJ2-7|TRBV21-1|-
CASEPSGTLYEQYF
TGTGCCAGCGAGCCTAGCGGGACCCTGTACGAGCAGTACTTC
>-|TRBJ1-4|TRBV28|-
CASSQARATNEKLFF
TGTGCCAGCAGTCAGGCGAGAGCAACTAATGAAAAACTGTTTTTT
>-|TRBJ1-2|TRBV3-1/TRBV3-2|-
CASSVSPNYGYTF
TGTGCCAGCAGTGTCAGTCCTAACTATGGCTACACCTTC
>-|TRBJ2-3|TRBV28|-
CASSSGQYGDTQYF
TGTGCCAGCAGCTCCGGACAGTATGGGGATACGCAGTATTTT
>TRBD2|TRBJ2-7|TRBV5-4|few
CASSSRIAGEREQYF
TGTGCCAGCAGCTCCCGAATAGCGGGAGAACGGGAGCAGTACTTC
>-|TRBJ2-7|TRBV5-6|few
CASSLWGHEQYF
TGTGCCAGCAGCTTGTGGGGGCACGAGCAGTACTTC
>-|TRBJ1-2|TRBV29-1|-
CSVAAGQDYGYTF
TGCAGCGTTGCGGCGGGGCAGGACTATGGCTACACCTTC
>TRBD2|TRBJ2-3|TRBV25-1|-
CASSDSGRGDTQYF
TGTGCCAGCAGTGATAGCGGGAGAGGGGATACGCAGTATTTT
>-|TRBJ2-1|TRBV4-1|once
CASSHSTGTRPYNEQFF
TGCGCCAGCAGCCATTCGACAGGGACTAGGCCCTACAATGAGCAGTTCTTC
>TRBD1|TRBJ1-5|TRBV28|once
CASSGQVGLKQPQHF
TGTGCCAGCAGTGGACAGGTAGGCCTTAAACAGCCCCAGCATTTT
>TRBD2|TRBJ2-7|TRBV6-1|few
CASSGITGTMASEQYF
TGTGCCAGCAGTGGAATAACCGGGACTATGGCGTCCGAGCAGTACTTC
>TRBD1|TRBJ2-5|TRBV6-1|-
CASSGWDREAGETQYF
TGTGCCAGCAGTGGCTGGGACAGGGAAGCTGGGGAGACCCAGTACTTC
>TRBD2|TRBJ2-7|TRBV3-1/TRBV3-2|-
CASSLRTSGRGEQYF
TGTGCCAGCAGCCTCCGGACTAGCGGGAGGGGCGAGCAGTACTTC
>-|TRBJ2-3|TRBV19|-
CASSIQRSSTDTQYF
TGTGCCAGTAGTATCCAGCGGAGTAGCACAGATACGCAGTATTTT
>TRBD1|TRBJ2-5|TRBV2|-
CASSGQVETQYF
TGTGCCAGTTCGGGACAGGTGGAGACCCAGTACTTC
>TRBD1|TRBJ1-2|TRBV9|-
CASSAATGAPFSYTF
TGTGCCAGCAGCGCCGCAACAGGGGCCCCTTTCAGCTACACCTTC
>-|TRBJ2-5|TRBV20-1|few
CSARTAGPQYF
TGCAGTGCTCGCACTGCGGGGCCCCAGTACTTC
>-|TRBJ2-1|TRBV29-1|-
CSVEEAVFRVEQFF
TGCAGCGTTGAAGAAGCGGTTTTCAGAGTCGAGCAGTTCTTC
>TRBD2|TRBJ2-7|TRBV5-1|-
CASSGGLAGNYEQYF
TGCGCCAGCAGCGGGGGACTAGCGGGGAACTACGAGCAGTACTTC
>-|TRBJ2-7|TRBV9|-
CASSPHGPYEQYF
TGTGCCAGCAGCCCCCATGGGCCCTACGAGCAGTACTTC
>-|TRBJ2-3|TRBV19|-
CASSPTGFRGDTQYF
TGTGCCAGTAGTCCTACAGGGTTCCGCGGAGATACGCAGTATTTT
>-|TRBJ1-1|TRBV29-1|-
CSVGDLIGQPNTEAFF
TGCAGCGTTGGAGACCTCATTGGACAGCCGAACACTGAAGCTTTCTTT
>-|TRBJ1-5|TRBV2|once
CASRRTQASNQPQHF
TGTGCCAGCAGGAGGACACAAGCCTCCAATCAGCCCCAGCATTTT
>TRBD2|TRBJ2-1|TRBV13|-
CASSLLAGATYNEQFF
TGTGCCAGCAGCTTACTAGCGGGAGCCACCTACAATGAGCAGTTCTTC
>TRBD2|TRBJ2-3|TRBV4-1|-
CASSQDGTSGTTDTQYF
TGCGCCAGCAGCCAAGATGGGACTAGCGGAACCACAGATACGCAGTATTTT
>TRBD1|TRBJ2-2|TRBV2|-
CASRQYGTGNTGELFF
TGTGCCAGCAGGCAATACGGGACAGGGAACACCGGGGAGCTGTTTTTT
>-|TRBJ2-3|TRBV10-3|-
CATKAVGSTDTQYF
TGTGCCACCAAAGCGGTAGGCAGCACAGATACGCAGTATTTT
>TRBD2|TRBJ2-1|TRBV28|-
CASSLSPRLAGGWNEQFF
TGTGCCAGCAGTTTATCCCCAAGGCTAGCGGGAGGCTGGAATGAGCAGTTCTTC